The 14 T cell receptor beta chains listed next were all sequenced from one sample in a study of early T cells in non-severe SARS-CoV-2 infection. One entry per CDR3 protein, called by TCRdb with MiXCR from the 5' RACE reads. The table has about 63,000 distinct CDR3 sequences, about an eighth seen once; the top ten hold around 4.7%. Sequenced material: whole blood. These receptors were collected from an adult who was a healthcare worker with PCR-confirmed SARS-CoV-2 infection or an uninfected control (not recorded which).

This clonotype was counted ten times or more. V and J are TRBV11-2 and TRBJ1-4; unclear D gene. The CDR3 is 15 amino acids. Germline V gene data show CDR1 as SGHAT and CDR2 as FQNNGV. The V gene lost 6 bases and the J gene lost 8 bases, with 19 bases spanning the gap. In DNA, the CDR3 is TGTGCCAGCAGTCCCGGTTCACGCTGGGGAGAAAAACTGTTTTTT. This sequence encodes CASSPGSRWGEKLFF.

This clonotype came up many times. V and J are TRBV14 and TRBJ2-4; 7 bases map to TRBD1. This CDR3 comprises 14 residues. The J segment lost 9 bases and the V segment lost 4 bases, leaving 9 bases of the junction unmatched. CDR1 SGHDN and CDR2 FVKESK come from the germline V gene. DNA for the CDR3: TGTGCCAGCAGCCCCGCAGGGGGATCGGGCATTCAGTACTTC. Amino acids: CASSPAGGSGIQYF.

The chain is built from TRBV7-9 and TRBJ2-5; TRBD1 might be the D (6 bases). The CDR3 loop spans 16 amino acids. The germline CDR1 and CDR2 sequences are SEHNR and FQNEAQ (reference sequence). The germline V and J ends were trimmed by 6 bases and 2 bases, with 19 bases remaining between them. The CDR3 reads CASRVTGTRVQETQYF. The CDR3 coding sequence is TGTGCCAGCAGAGTAACAGGGACGAGGGTTCAAGAGACCCAGTACTTC. Using reference TRBV7-9 and TRBJ2-5 for the parts outside the CDR3, the full variable domain is DTGVSQNPRHKITKRGQNVTFRCDPISEHNRLYWYRQTLGQGPEFLTYFQNEAQLEKSRLLSDRFSAERPKGSFSTLEIQRTEQGDSAMYLCASRVTGTRVQETQYFGPGTRLLVL.

This rearrangement joins TRBV18 to TRBJ1-1; 9 positions match TRBD1. Germline CDR1 and CDR2: KGHSH and LQKENI. The CDR3 spans 18 residues. V was pared by 6 bases and J by 0 bases, with 14 bases of the junction left unmatched. CDR3 DNA sequence: TGTGCCAGCTCTCGAACCACGGGGACAGGGAGACTGAACACTGAAGCTTTCTTT. Translated, it gives CASSRTTGTGRLNTEAFF.

This clonotype was recorded many times. The genes are TRBV20-1 and TRBJ2-5; 7 positions agree with TRBD2. This CDR3 spans 14 amino acids. With 0 bases clipped from V and 5 bases from J, the junction kept 6 bases outside the gene matches. Germline V gene data show CDR1 as DFQATT and CDR2 as SNEGSKA (reference sequence). CDR3 sequence reads: CSARDPQGGETQYF. Written as DNA, the CDR3 is TGCAGTGCTAGAGATCCCCAGGGAGGGGAGACCCAGTACTTC.

The chain carries TRBV11-2 and TRBJ2-5; D not certain. CDR1 is SGHAT and CDR2 is FQNNGV in the germline V gene. This CDR3 region has 11 residues. Trimming removed 3 bases at V and 5 bases at J, with 4 bases between. The CDR3 protein is CASSFTETQYF. The CDR3, as DNA: TGTGCCAGCAGCTTCACGGAGACCCAGTACTTC.

This chain links TRBV7-2 with TRBJ1-2, with 9 nucleotides matching TRBD1. CDR3 length: 18 residues. Germline V CDR1 and CDR2: SGHTA, FQGNSA. J was trimmed by 2 bases and V by 1 base; bases with no gene match: 11. CDR3 nucleotide sequence: TGTGCCAGCAGCTTAGTGAGTCATGGGACAGGGACCAACTATGGCTACACCTTC. Protein product: CASSLVSHGTGTNYGYTF.

This clonotype was counted many times. The J gene is TRBJ2-3, the V gene TRBV11-2, with D unclear. From germline, CDR1 is SGHAT and CDR2 FQNNGV. V was clipped by 5 bases and J by 0 bases, with 15 bases between them. The length of the CDR3 is 16 residues. The CDR3 loop is CASSPLRLWSTDTQYF. In nucleotides, the CDR3 is TGTGCCAGCAGCCCTCTCCGACTTTGGAGCACAGATACGCAGTATTTT.

This clonotype was seen many times. The chain links TRBV7-2 to TRBJ1-2; D possibly corresponds to TRBD1 (5 bases). V lost 3 bases and J lost 3, with 11 bases in between. Per the germline V gene, CDR1 is SGHTA and CDR2 is FQGNSA. The CDR3 consists of 14 residues. CDR3: CASSLGSGYYGYTF. As DNA, the CDR3 is TGTGCCAGCAGCTTGGGGTCAGGGTACTATGGCTACACCTTC. The variable domain in full, completed from reference TRBV7-2 and TRBJ1-2, reads GAGVSQSPSNKVTEKGKDVELRCDPISGHTALYWYRQSLGQGLEFLIYFQGNSAPDKSGLPSDRFSAERTGGSVSTLTIQRTQQEDSAVYLCASSLGSGYYGYTFGSGTRLTVV.

This clonotype was found a few times. The chain is built from TRBV6-1 and TRBJ1-3; TRBD1 might be the D (5 bases). The germline V gene has CDR1 MNHNS and CDR2 SASEGT. The CDR3 extends over 13 amino acids. Trimming took off 11 bases at V and 6 bases at J, with 17 bases between the two ends. The CDR3 bases are TGTGCCGTTTCAGGGATGGAGGAAAACACCATATATTTT. Its protein is CAVSGMEENTIYF.

In its sample, this clonotype was seen many times. The chain combines TRBV10-3 with TRBJ1-2; unclear D gene. CDR3 size: 11 residues. Between the trimmed V and J ends, which lost 6 bases and 8 bases, there was a span of 10 bases. Germline CDR1 and CDR2: ENHRY and SYGVKD. CDR3: CAISDSDGYTF. The CDR3 DNA follows: TGTGCCATCAGCGACTCTGACGGCTACACCTTC.

This clonotype was seen many times. The J gene is TRBJ2-7, the V gene TRBV3-1; D uncertain. V dropped 5 bases and J dropped 6 bases, with 8 bases sitting between them. Germline V gene lookup returns CDR1 LGHDT and CDR2 YNNKEL (reference sequence). The CDR3 runs to 11 residues. The CDR3 region has the DNA TGTGCCAGCAGCGAGGCGGCCGAGCAGTACTTC. It yields the protein CASSEAAEQYF.

This clonotype came up a few times. The CDR3 sequence: CASSSRGSSSYEQYF. CDR3 DNA sequence: TGTGCCAGCAGCTCGAGGGGTTCTAGCTCCTACGAGCAGTACTTC. The V and J genes are TRBV7-9 and TRBJ2-7; D assignment may be TRBD1 or TRBD2 (5 bases each). Trimming pared 4 bases from V and 0 bases from J, leaving 13 bases between. Germline CDR1 is SEHNR and CDR2 is FQNEAQ (reference sequence). The CDR3 runs 15 residues.

This clonotype was counted a few times. The chain carries TRBV19 and TRBJ2-1; possibly TRBD1 or TRBD2 for D (5 bases each). Trimming took 0 bases from V and 8 from J, leaving 14 bases between them. The CDR3 runs 15 residues. CDR1 and CDR2 (germline): LNHDA, SQIVND (reference sequence). CDR3 sequence (DNA): TGTGCCAGTAGTATAGACTCGGGACCTGGCGATGAGCAGTTCTTC. It specifies CASSIDSGPGDEQFF.